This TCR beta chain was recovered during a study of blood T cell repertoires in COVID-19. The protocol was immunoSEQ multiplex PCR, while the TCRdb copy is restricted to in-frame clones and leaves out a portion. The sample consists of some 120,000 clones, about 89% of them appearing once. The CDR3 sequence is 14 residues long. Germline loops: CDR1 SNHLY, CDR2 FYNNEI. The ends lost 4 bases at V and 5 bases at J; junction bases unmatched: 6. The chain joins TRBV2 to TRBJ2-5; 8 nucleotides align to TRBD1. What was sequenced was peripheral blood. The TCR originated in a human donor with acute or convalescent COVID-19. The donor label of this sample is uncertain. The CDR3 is CASSGPGGRETQYF. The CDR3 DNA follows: TGTGCCAGCAGTGGTCCAGGGGGCCGGGAGACCCAGTACTTC. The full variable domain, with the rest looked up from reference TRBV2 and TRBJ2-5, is EPEVTQTPSHQVTQMGQEVILRCVPISNHLYFYWYRQILGQKVEFLVSFYNNEISEKSEIFDDQFSVERPDGSNFTLKIRSTKLEDSAMYFCASSGPGGRETQYFGPGTRLLVL.